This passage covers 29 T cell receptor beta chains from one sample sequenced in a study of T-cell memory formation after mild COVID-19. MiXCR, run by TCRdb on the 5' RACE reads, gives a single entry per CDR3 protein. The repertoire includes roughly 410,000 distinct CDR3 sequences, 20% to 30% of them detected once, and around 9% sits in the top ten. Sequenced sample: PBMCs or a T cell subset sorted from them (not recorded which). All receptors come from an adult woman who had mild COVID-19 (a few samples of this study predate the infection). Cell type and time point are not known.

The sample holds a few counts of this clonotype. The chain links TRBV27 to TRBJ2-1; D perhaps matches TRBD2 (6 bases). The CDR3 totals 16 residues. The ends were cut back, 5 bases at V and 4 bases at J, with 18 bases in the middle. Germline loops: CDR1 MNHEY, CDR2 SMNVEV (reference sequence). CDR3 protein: CASSPLGGRVYNEQFF. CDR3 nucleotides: TGTGCCAGCAGTCCCCTAGGAGGGAGAGTGTACAATGAGCAGTTCTTC.

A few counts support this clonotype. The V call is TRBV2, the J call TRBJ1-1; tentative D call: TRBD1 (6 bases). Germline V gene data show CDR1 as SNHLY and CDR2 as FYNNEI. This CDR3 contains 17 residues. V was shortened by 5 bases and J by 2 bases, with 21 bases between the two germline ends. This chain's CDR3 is CASSREDTTGTNTEAFF. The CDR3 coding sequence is TGTGCCAGCAGTAGGGAAGATACGACAGGTACCAACACTGAAGCTTTCTTT.

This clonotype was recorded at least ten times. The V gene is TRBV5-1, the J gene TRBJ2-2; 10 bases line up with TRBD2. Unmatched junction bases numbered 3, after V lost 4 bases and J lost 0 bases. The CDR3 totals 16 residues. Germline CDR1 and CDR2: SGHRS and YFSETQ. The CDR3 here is CASSPGLAANTGELFF. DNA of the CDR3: TGCGCCAGCAGCCCAGGACTAGCGGCGAACACCGGGGAGCTGTTTTTT.

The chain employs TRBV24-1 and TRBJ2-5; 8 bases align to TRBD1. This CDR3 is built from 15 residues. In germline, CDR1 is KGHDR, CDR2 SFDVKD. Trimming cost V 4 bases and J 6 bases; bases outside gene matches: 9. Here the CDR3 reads CATSDRTGFDQTQYF. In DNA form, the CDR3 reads TGTGCCACCAGTGACCGGACAGGGTTCGATCAGACCCAGTACTTC.

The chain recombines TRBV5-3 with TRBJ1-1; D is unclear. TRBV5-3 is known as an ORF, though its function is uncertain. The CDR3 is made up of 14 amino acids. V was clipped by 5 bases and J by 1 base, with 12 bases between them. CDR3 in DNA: TGTGCCAGAAGACTTGCTGATTCGAACACTGAAGCTTTCTTT. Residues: CARRLADSNTEAFF.

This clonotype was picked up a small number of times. The DNA of the CDR3 is TGTGCCAGCAGCCACCCGGGATGGGGAGAGACCCAGTACTTC. This encodes CASSHPGWGETQYF. The rearrangement links TRBV5-5 to TRBJ2-5, with D possibly matching TRBD2 (5 bases). CDR1 is SGHKS, CDR2 YYEKEE, per germline (reference sequence). V was shortened by 4 bases and J by 4 bases, with 14 bases between the two germline ends. The length of the CDR3 is 14 residues.

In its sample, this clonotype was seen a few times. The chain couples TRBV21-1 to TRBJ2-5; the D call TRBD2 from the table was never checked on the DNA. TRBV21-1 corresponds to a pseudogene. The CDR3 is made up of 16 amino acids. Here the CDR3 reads CASSNGTGGGQETQYF. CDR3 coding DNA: TGTGCCAGCAGCAATGGAACTGGGGGAGGGCAAGAGACCCAGTACTTC.

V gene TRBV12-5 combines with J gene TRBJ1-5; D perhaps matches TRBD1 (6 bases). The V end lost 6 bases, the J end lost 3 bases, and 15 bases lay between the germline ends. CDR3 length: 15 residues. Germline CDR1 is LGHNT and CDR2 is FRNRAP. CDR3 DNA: TGTGCTAGTGGATCTGGACAGACTACCAATCAGCCCCAGCATTTT. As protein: CASGSGQTTNQPQHF. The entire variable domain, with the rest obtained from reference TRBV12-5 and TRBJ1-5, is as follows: DARVTQTPRHKVTEMGQEVTMRCQPILGHNTVFWYRQTMMQGLELLAYFRNRAPLDDSGMPKDRFSAEMPDATLATLKIQPSEPRDSAVYFCASGSGQTTNQPQHFGDGTRLSIL.

The CDR3: CASSFGLGDEQFF. The CDR3 nucleotides read TGTGCCAGCAGTTTTGGATTAGGGGATGAGCAGTTCTTC. The chain employs TRBV12-3 or TRBV12-4 and TRBJ2-1; possibly TRBD1 for D (5 bases). The ends were cut back, 3 bases at V and 8 bases at J, with 11 bases in the middle. The CDR3 spans 13 residues.

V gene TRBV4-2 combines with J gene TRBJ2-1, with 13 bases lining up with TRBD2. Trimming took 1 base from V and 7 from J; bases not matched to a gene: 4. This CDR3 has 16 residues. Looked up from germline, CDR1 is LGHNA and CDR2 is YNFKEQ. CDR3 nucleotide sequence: TGTGCCAGCAGCCAAGCCGGGACTAGCGGGATAAATGAGCAGTTCTTC. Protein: CASSQAGTSGINEQFF.

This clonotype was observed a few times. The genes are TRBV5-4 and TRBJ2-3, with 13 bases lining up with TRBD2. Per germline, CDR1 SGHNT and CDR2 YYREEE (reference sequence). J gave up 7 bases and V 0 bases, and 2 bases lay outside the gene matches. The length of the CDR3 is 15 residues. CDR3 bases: TGTGCCAGCAGCTTGGAGGGGACTAGCGGGAATACGCAGTATTTT. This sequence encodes CASSLEGTSGNTQYF. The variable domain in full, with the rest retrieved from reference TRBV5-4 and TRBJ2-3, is ETGVTQSPTHLIKTRGQQVTLRCSSQSGHNTVSWYQQALGQGPQFIFQYYREEENGRGNFPPRFSGLQFPNYSSELNVNALELDDSALYLCASSLEGTSGNTQYFGPGTRLTVL.

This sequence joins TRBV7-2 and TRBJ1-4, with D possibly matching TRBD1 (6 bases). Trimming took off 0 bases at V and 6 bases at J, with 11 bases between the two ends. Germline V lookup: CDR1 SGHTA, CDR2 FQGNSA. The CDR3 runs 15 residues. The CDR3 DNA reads TGTGCCAGCAGCTTAGCAGGGGGGCGCGATGAAAAACTGTTTTTT. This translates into CASSLAGGRDEKLFF.

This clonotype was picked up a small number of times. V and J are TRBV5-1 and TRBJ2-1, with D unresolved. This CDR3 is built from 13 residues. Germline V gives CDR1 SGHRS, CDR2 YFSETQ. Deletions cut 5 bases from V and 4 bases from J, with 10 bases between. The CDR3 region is CASRADPYNEQFF. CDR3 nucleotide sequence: TGCGCCAGCAGAGCAGACCCTTACAATGAGCAGTTCTTC. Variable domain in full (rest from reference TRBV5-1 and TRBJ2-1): KAGVTQTPRYLIKTRGQQVTLSCSPISGHRSVSWYQQTPGQGLQFLFEYFSETQRNKGNFPGRFSGRQFSNSRSEMNVSTLELGDSALYLCASRADPYNEQFFGPGTRLTVL.

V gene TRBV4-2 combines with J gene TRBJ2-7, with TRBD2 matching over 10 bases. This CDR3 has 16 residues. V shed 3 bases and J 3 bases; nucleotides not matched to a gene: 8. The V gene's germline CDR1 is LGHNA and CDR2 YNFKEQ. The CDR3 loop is CASSQPGLARDYEQYF. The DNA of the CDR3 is TGTGCCAGCAGCCAGCCGGGACTAGCGAGAGACTACGAGCAGTACTTC.

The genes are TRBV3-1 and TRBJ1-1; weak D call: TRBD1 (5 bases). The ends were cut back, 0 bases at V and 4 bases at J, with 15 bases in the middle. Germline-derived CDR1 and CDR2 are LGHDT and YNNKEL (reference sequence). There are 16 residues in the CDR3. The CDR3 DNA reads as TGTGCCAGCAGCCAAGAGGGCCTTGGGACCACCACTGAAGCTTTCTTT. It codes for CASSQEGLGTTTEAFF.

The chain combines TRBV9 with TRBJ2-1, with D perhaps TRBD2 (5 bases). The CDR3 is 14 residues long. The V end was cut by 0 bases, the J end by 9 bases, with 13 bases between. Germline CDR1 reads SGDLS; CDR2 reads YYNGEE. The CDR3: CASSVDPEGGEQFF. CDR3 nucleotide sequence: TGTGCCAGCAGCGTAGACCCCGAGGGCGGTGAGCAGTTCTTC.

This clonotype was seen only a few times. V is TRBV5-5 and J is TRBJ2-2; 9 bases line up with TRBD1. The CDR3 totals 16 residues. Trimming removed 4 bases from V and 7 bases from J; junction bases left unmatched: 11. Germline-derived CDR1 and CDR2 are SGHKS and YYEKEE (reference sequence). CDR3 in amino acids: CASSPVPGQGNGELFF. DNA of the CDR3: TGTGCCAGCAGCCCCGTCCCGGGACAGGGTAACGGGGAGCTGTTTTTT.

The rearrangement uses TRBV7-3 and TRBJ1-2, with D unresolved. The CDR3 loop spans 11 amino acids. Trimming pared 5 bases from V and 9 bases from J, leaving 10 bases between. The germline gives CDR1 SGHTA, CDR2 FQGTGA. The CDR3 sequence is CASSADVSYTF. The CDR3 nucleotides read TGTGCCAGCAGCGCCGACGTCAGCTACACCTTC.

CDR3 bases: TGTGCCAGCAGCTTAGCGCCCAGCCTGGAAACTCCCGATACGCAGTATTTT. Amino acids: CASSLAPSLETPDTQYF. This chain joins TRBV7-6 and TRBJ2-3; D unresolved. The V end lost 0 bases, the J end lost 6 bases, and 19 bases lay between the germline ends. This CDR3 has 17 amino acids. The germline gives CDR1 SGHVS, CDR2 FNYEAQ.

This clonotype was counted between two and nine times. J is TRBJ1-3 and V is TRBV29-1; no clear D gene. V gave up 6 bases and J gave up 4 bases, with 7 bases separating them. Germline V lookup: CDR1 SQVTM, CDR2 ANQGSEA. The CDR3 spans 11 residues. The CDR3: CSVQVGNTIYF. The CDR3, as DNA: TGCAGCGTCCAGGTGGGAAACACCATATATTTT.

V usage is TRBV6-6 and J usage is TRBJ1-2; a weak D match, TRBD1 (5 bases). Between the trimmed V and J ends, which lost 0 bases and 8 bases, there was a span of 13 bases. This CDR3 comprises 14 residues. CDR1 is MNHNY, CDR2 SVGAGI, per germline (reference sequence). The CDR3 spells CASSYSGPREGYTF. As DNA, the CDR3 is TGTGCCAGCAGTTACTCGGGACCAAGGGAGGGCTACACCTTC.

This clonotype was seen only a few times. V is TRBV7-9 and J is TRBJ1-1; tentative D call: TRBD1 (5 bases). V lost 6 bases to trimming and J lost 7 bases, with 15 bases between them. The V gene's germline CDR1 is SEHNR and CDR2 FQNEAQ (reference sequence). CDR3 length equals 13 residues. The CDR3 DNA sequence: TGTGCCAGCAGATCCCTGGGGCCTTATGAAGCTTTCTTT. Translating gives CASRSLGPYEAFF.

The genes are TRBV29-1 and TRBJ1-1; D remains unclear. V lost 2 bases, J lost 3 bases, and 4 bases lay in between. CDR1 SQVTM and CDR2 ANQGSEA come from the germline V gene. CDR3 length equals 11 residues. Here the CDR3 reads CSVEHHTEAFF. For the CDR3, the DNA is TGCAGCGTTGAACACCACACTGAAGCTTTCTTT.

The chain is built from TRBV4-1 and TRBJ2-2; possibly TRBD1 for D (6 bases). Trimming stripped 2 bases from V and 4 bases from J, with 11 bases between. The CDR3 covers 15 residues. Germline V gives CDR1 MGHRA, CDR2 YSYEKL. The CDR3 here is CASSQSTGLTGELFF. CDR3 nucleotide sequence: TGCGCCAGCAGCCAATCTACAGGGCTCACCGGGGAGCTGTTTTTT.

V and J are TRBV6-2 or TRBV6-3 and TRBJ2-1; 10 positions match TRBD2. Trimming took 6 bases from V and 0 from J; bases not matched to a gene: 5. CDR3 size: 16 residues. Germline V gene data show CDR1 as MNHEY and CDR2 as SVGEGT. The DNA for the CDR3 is TGTGCCAGCAGGCCACTAGCGGGGAGCTCCTACAATGAGCAGTTCTTC. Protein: CASRPLAGSSYNEQFF.

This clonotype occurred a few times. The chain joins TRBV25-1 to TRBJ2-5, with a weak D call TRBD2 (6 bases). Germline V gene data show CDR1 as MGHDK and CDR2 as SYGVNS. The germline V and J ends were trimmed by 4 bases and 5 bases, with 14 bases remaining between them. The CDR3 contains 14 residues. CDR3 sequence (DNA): TGTGCCAGCAGTGTGACGGGAGTAGTTGAGACCCAGTACTTC. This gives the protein CASSVTGVVETQYF.

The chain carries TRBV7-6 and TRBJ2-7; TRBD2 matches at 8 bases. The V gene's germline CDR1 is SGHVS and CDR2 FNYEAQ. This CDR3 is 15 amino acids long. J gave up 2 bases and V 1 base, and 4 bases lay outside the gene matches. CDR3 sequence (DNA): TGTGCCAGCAGCTTAGGTCACGGGGGGGCCTACGAGCAGTACTTC. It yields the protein CASSLGHGGAYEQYF.

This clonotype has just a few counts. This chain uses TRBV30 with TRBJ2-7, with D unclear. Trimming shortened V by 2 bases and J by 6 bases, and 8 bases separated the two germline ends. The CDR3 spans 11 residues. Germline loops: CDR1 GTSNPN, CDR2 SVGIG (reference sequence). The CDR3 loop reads CAWSLLVEQYF. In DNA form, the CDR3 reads TGTGCCTGGAGTCTCCTAGTCGAGCAGTACTTC.

CDR3 nucleotides: TGTGCCAGCAGCTTGGTAGGGGCGGGGACTGAAGCTTTCTTT. It yields the protein CASSLVGAGTEAFF. The genes are TRBV5-5 and TRBJ1-1; perhaps TRBD1 as D (5 bases). V was clipped by 0 bases and J by 5 bases, with 11 bases between them. From germline, CDR1 is SGHKS and CDR2 YYEKEE (reference sequence). CDR3 length: 14 amino acids.